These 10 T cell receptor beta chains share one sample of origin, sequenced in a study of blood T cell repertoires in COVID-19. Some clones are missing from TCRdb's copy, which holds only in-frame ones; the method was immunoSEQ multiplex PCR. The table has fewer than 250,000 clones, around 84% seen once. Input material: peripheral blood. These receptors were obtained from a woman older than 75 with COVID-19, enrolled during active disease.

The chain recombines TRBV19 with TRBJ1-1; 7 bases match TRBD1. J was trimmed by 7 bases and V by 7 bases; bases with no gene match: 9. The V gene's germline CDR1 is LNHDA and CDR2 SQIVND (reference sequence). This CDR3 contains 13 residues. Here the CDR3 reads CASTQTGKGEAFF. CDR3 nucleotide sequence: TGTGCCAGTACCCAGACAGGGAAGGGTGAAGCTTTCTTT.

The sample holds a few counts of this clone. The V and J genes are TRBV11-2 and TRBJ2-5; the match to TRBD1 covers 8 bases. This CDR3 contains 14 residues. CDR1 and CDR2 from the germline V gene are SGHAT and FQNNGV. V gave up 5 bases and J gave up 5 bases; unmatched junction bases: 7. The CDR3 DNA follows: TGTGCCAGCAGCCGACCGGGACAGGTGGAGACCCAGTACTTC. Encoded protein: CASSRPGQVETQYF.

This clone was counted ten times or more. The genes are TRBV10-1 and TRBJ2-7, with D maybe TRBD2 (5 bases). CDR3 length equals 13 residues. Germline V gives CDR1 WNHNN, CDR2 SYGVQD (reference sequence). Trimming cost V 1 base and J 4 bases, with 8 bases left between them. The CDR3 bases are TGCGCCAGCAGTGAGTGTCGGACTTACGAGCAGTACGTC. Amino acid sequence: CASSECRTYEQYV.

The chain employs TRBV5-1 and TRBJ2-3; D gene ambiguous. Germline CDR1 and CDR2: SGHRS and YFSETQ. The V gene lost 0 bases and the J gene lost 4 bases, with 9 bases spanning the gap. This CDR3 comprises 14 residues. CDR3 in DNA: TGCGCCAGCAGCTTGGGTCAGTTGTCAGATACGCAGTATTTT. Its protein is CASSLGQLSDTQYF.

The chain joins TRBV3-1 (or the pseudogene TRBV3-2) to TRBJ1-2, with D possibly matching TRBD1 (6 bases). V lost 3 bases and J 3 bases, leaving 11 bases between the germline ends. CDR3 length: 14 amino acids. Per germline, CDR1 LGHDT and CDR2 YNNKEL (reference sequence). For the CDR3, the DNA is TGTGCCAGCAGCCAGGCAGGGGTCGACTATGGCTACACCTTC. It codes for CASSQAGVDYGYTF.

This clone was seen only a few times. The CDR3 nucleotides are TGTGCCAGTAGTATAAACGGGGGATCGACCTACGAGCAGTACGTC. Translated, it gives CASSINGGSTYEQYV. The V call is TRBV19, the J call TRBJ2-7; D perhaps matches TRBD2 (6 bases). CDR1 LNHDA and CDR2 SQIVND come from the germline V gene (reference sequence). CDR3 length: 15 residues. Deletions cut 2 bases from V and 2 bases from J, with 13 bases between.

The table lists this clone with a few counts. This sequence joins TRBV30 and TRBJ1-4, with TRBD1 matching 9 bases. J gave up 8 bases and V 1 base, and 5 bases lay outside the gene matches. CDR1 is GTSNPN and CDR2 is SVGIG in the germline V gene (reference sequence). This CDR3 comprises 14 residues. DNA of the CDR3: TGTGCCTGGAGTGCAAGACAGGGGGGAGAAAAACTGTTTTTT. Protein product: CAWSARQGGEKLFF.

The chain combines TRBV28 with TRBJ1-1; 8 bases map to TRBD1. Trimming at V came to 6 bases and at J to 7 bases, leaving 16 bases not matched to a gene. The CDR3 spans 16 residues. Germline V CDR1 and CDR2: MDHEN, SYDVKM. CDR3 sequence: CASRYSGTGRTSEAFF. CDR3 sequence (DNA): TGTGCCAGCAGATACTCCGGGACAGGCCGAACAAGTGAAGCTTTCTTT.

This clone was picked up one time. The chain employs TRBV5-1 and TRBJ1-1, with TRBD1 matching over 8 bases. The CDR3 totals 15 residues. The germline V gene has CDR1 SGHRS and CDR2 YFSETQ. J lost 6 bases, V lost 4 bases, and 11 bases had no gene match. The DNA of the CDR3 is TGCGCCAGCAGCCGGGGACAGGCTCGGGACCCTGAAGCTTTCTTT. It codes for CASSRGQARDPEAFF.

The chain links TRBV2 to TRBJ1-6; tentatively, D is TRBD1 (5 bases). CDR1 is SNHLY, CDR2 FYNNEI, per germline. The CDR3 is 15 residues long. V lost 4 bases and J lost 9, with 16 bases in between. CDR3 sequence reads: CASSGGGSSVSPLHF. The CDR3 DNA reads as TGTGCCAGCAGTGGGGGGGGGAGCTCAGTTTCACCCCTCCACTTT.